The 13 T cell receptor beta chains presented below share a single source sample, sequenced in a study of blood T cell repertoires in COVID-19. Using immunoSEQ multiplex PCR, the repertoire was profiled, and TCRdb retains in-frame clones only, with some absent. The sample includes some 130,000 clones, approximately 89% seen only once; the top ten take 4.3%. Sequencing was performed on peripheral blood. These receptor sequences come from a human donor in a cohort sampled during active COVID-19.

V usage is TRBV3-1 (or the pseudogene TRBV3-2) and J usage is TRBJ1-2, with 10 bases that match TRBD1. Germline CDR1 LGHDT, CDR2 YNNKEL (reference sequence). CDR3 length: 17 amino acids. The V gene end was trimmed by 0 bases and the J gene end by 5 bases; junction bases not matched to a gene: 9. The CDR3 DNA reads as TGTGCCAGCAGCCAAGATAGGGTCCGGGACAGGGGATATGGCTACACCTTC. Its protein is CASSQDRVRDRGYGYTF.

V is TRBV5-1 and J is TRBJ2-1; no definite D call. The CDR3 has 14 residues. From germline, CDR1 is SGHRS and CDR2 YFSETQ. V shed 0 bases and J shed 0 bases, with 4 bases lying between them. The CDR3 bases are TGCGCCAGCAGCTTGGCCAGCTCCTACAATGAGCAGTTCTTC. Translation gives CASSLASSYNEQFF.

This clone showed up just once. A junction boundary mismatches the germline segment, possibly from a read error. The rearrangement links TRBV30 to TRBJ1-1; no definite D call. The V gene's germline CDR1 is GTSNPN and CDR2 SVGIG (reference sequence). The CDR3 covers 12 residues. The CDR3, as DNA: TGTGCCTGGAGCCTACTCCCCTGGACTTTCGACTTT. The encoded protein is CAWSLLPWTFDF. The entire variable domain, with the rest obtained from reference TRBV30 and TRBJ1-1, is as follows: SQTIHQWPATLVQPVGSPLSLECTVEGTSNPNLYWYRQAAGRGLQLLFYSVGIGQISSEVPQNLSASRPQDRQFILSSKKLLLSDSGFYLCAWSLLPWTFDFGQGTRLTVV.

The V and J genes are TRBV30 and TRBJ1-1; D might be TRBD1 (5 bases). CDR1 and CDR2 from the germline V gene are GTSNPN and SVGIG (reference sequence). V shed 3 bases and J shed 0 bases, with 11 bases lying between them. The CDR3 totals 14 residues. CDR3 amino acids: CAWRGSTVNTEAFF. CDR3 DNA sequence: TGTGCCTGGAGGGGATCGACAGTGAACACTGAAGCTTTCTTT.

The rearrangement joins TRBV15 to TRBJ2-3; D gene ambiguous. Germline V gene sequence: CDR1 LNHNV, CDR2 YYDKDF (reference sequence). The CDR3 extends over 14 amino acids. The V end lost 1 base, the J end lost 3 bases, and 8 bases lay between the germline ends. The CDR3 bases are TGTGCCACCAGCAGAGGTGCGAGGACAGATACGCAGTATTTT. Its protein is CATSRGARTDTQYF.

The genes are TRBV5-8 and TRBJ2-5, with 7 bases lining up with TRBD1. Unmatched junction bases numbered 7, after V lost 4 bases and J lost 4 bases. Germline values: CDR1 SGHTS, CDR2 YDEGEE. There are 14 residues in the CDR3. Here the CDR3 reads CASSPGAGGETQYF. DNA for the CDR3: TGTGCCAGCAGCCCGGGTGCAGGGGGAGAGACCCAGTACTTC.

The count of this clone is one. This chain links TRBV3-1 (or the pseudogene TRBV3-2) with TRBJ2-5; TRBD2 matches 9 bases. The CDR3 covers 14 residues. The ends lost 1 base at V and 14 bases at J; junction bases unmatched: 11. Germline V gene lookup returns CDR1 LGHDT and CDR2 YNNKEL (reference sequence). DNA of the CDR3: TGTGCCAGCAGCCAAGCGCCTAGCGGGGACCGCTCATACTTC. Translating it yields CASSQAPSGDRSYF.

CDR3 DNA: TGTGCCAGCAGCCCCCCCGGACTACCCCAAGAGACCCAGTACTTC. This codes for CASSPPGLPQETQYF. J is TRBJ2-5 and V is TRBV9, with D possibly being TRBD2 (6 bases). The CDR3 loop spans 15 amino acids. CDR1 SGDLS and CDR2 YYNGEE come from the germline V gene. V lost 4 bases and J 1 base, leaving 14 bases between the germline ends.

This chain uses TRBV15 with TRBJ1-1; D is uncertain. Trimming took 8 bases from V and 2 from J, leaving 18 bases between them. Looked up from germline, CDR1 is LNHNV and CDR2 is YYDKDF (reference sequence). The CDR3 consists of 15 residues. CDR3 sequence (DNA): TGTGCCACCGAGGGTGTAAGACACGGAAACACTGAAGCTTTCTTT. It translates to CATEGVRHGNTEAFF. Full variable domain (remainder filled in from reference TRBV15 and TRBJ1-1): DAMVIQNPRYQVTQFGKPVTLSCSQTLNHNVMYWYQQKSSQAPKLLFHYYDKDFNNEADTPDNFQSRRPNTSFCFLDIRSPGLGDTAMYLCATEGVRHGNTEAFFGQGTRLTVV.

This clone showed up just once. The J gene is TRBJ2-3, the V gene TRBV6-5; 10 nucleotides agree with TRBD2. Germline V gene sequence: CDR1 MNHEY, CDR2 SVGAGI. This CDR3 comprises 15 residues. The V gene end was trimmed by 6 bases and the J gene end by 0 bases; junction bases not matched to a gene: 3. The CDR3 DNA sequence: TGTGCCAGCAGAATAGCGGGGGGTAGCACAGATACGCAGTATTTT. This sequence encodes CASRIAGGSTDTQYF.

The chain couples TRBV19 to TRBJ2-1; 10 positions match TRBD1. With V trimmed by 9 bases and J by 7 bases, 6 bases remained unmatched. The CDR3 consists of 13 residues. The germline V gene encodes CDR1 LNHDA and CDR2 SQIVND (reference sequence). This CDR3 reads CASAGQGRNEQFF. CDR3 nucleotides: TGTGCCAGCGCGGGACAGGGGAGGAATGAGCAGTTCTTC.

This clone is a singleton in its sample. This chain joins TRBV19 and TRBJ2-1; 9 bases agree with TRBD2. V lost 5 bases to trimming and J lost 0 bases; unmatched junction nucleotides: 2. Per germline, CDR1 LNHDA and CDR2 SQIVND (reference sequence). The CDR3 is made up of 15 amino acids. In DNA, the CDR3 is TGTGCCAGTAGTGATAGCGGGAGCTCCTACAATGAGCAGTTCTTC. This translates into CASSDSGSSYNEQFF. The full variable domain, with the rest looked up from reference TRBV19 and TRBJ2-1, is DGGITQSPKYLFRKEGQNVTLSCEQNLNHDAMYWYRQDPGQGLRLIYYSQIVNDFQKGDIAEGYSVSREKKESFPLTVTSAQKNPTAFYLCASSDSGSSYNEQFFGPGTRLTVL.

The chain recombines TRBV7-9 with TRBJ2-7; weak D call: TRBD2 (6 bases). Looked up from germline, CDR1 is SEHNR and CDR2 is FQNEAQ (reference sequence). The CDR3 runs 13 residues. With 3 bases removed from V and 4 bases from J, the gap between germline ends came to 10 bases. CDR3 sequence reads: CASSFGGAYEQYV. The CDR3 nucleotides are TGTGCCAGCAGCTTCGGGGGAGCTTACGAGCAGTACGTC.